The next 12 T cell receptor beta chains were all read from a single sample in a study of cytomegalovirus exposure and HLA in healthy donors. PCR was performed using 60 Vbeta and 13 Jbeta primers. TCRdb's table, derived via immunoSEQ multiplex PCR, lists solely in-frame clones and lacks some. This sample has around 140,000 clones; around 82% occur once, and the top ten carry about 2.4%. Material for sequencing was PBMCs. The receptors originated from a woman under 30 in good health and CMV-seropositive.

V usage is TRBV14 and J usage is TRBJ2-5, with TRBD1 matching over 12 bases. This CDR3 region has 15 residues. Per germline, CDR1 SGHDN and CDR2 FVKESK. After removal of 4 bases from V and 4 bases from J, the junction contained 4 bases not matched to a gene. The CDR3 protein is CASSRDRGQVETQYF. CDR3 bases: TGTGCCAGCAGCCGGGACAGGGGGCAGGTAGAGACCCAGTACTTC. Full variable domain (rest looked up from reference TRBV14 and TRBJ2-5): EAGVTQFPSHSVIEKGQTVTLRCDPISGHDNLYWYRRVMGKEIKFLLHFVKESKQDESGMPNNRFLAERTGGTYSTLKVQPAELEDSGVYFCASSRDRGQVETQYFGPGTRLLVL.

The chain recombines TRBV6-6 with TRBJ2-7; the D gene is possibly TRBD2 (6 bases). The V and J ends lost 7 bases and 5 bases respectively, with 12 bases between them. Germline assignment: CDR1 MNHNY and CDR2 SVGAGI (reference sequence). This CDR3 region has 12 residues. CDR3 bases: TGTGCCAGCAAACACGGGGGAAACGAGCAGTACTTC. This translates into CASKHGGNEQYF.

The CDR3: CSASDREEQFF. The CDR3 coding sequence is TGCAGTGCCTCTGATAGGGAGGAGCAGTTCTTC. The chain uses TRBV20-1 and TRBJ2-1; perhaps TRBD2 as D (5 bases). CDR1 DFQATT and CDR2 SNEGSKA come from the germline V gene (reference sequence). The V gene lost 6 bases and the J gene lost 10 bases, with 13 bases spanning the gap. The length of the CDR3 is 11 residues.

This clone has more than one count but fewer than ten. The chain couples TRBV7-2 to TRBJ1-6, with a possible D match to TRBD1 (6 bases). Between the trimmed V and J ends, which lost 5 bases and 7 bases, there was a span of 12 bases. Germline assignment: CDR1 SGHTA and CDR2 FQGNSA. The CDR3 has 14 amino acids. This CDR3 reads CASSIGQTNSPLHF. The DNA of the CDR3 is TGTGCCAGCAGCATCGGACAGACCAATTCACCCCTCCACTTT.

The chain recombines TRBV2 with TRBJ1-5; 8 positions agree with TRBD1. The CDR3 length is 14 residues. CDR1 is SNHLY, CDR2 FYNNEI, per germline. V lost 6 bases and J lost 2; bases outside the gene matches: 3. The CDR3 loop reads CASREQGGNQPQHF. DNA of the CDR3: TGTGCCAGCAGGGAACAGGGGGGCAATCAGCCCCAGCATTTT.

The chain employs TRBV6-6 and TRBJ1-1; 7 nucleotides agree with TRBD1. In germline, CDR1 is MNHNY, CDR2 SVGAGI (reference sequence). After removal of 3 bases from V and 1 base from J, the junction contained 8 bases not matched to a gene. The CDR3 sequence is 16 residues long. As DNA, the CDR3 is TGTGCCAGCAGTTATGGGCAGACAGGGCCGAACACTGAAGCTTTCTTT. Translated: CASSYGQTGPNTEAFF.

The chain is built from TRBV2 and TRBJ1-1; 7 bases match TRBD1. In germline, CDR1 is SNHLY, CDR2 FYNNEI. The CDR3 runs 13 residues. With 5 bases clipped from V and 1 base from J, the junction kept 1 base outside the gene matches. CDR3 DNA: TGTGCCAGCAGTACAGGGGAGAACACTGAAGCTTTCTTT. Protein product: CASSTGENTEAFF.

The CDR3 spells CASSVGYRGEETQYF. CDR3 nucleotides: TGTGCCAGCAGCGTAGGGTACAGGGGGGAAGAGACCCAGTACTTC. This sequence joins TRBV9 and TRBJ2-5, with 8 bases identical to TRBD1. The CDR3 consists of 15 residues. V shed 0 bases and J 3 bases; nucleotides not matched to a gene: 4. The germline V gene has CDR1 SGDLS and CDR2 YYNGEE.

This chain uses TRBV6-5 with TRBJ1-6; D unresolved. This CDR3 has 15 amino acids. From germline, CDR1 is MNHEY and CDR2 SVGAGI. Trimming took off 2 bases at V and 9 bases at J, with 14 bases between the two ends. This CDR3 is CASSYEGLDSSPLHF. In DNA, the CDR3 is TGTGCCAGCAGTTACGAGGGCCTTGATTCTTCACCCCTCCACTTT.

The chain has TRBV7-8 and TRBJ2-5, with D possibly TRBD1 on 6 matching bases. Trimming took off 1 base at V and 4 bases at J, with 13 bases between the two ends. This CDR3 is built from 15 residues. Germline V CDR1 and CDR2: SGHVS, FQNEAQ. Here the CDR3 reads CASSLDGGRGETQYF. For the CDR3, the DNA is TGTGCCAGCAGCTTAGATGGGGGCAGGGGAGAGACCCAGTACTTC. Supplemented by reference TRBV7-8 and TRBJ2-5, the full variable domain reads GAGVSQSPRYKVAKRGQDVALRCDPISGHVSLFWYQQALGQGPEFLTYFQNEAQLDKSGLPSDRFFAERPEGSVSTLKIQRTQQEDSAVYLCASSLDGGRGETQYFGPGTRLLVL.

CDR3 in amino acids: CASRDGGGGTDTQYF. As DNA, the CDR3 is TGTGCCAGCAGGGATGGGGGGGGAGGGACAGATACGCAGTATTTT. This chain uses TRBV28 with TRBJ2-3; 7 bases are shared with TRBD2. The trim removed 6 bases at V and 3 bases at J, leaving 9 bases unmatched. Germline V gene lookup returns CDR1 MDHEN and CDR2 SYDVKM. This CDR3 has 15 residues.

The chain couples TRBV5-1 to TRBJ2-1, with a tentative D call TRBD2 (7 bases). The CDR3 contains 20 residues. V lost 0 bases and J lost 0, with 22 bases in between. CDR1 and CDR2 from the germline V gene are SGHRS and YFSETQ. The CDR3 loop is CASSLVGGPVGRGSYNEQFF. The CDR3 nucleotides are TGCGCCAGCAGCTTGGTGGGGGGGCCCGTCGGAAGGGGCTCCTACAATGAGCAGTTCTTC.